What follows are 26 T cell receptor beta chains derived from one specimen sequenced in a study of T cell responses to AZD1222 COVID-19 vaccine. Libraries were prepared by immunoSEQ multiplex PCR; TCRdb keeps only in-frame clonotypes and omits some of them. The sample lists 84,000 or so clones; 80% to 90% were seen once. Sequences were derived from peripheral blood, sampled on day 0 of AZD1222 vaccination. Source of these receptors: an adult in good health.

This clone is a singleton in its sample. The V and J genes are TRBV5-4 and TRBJ2-3; 9 bases line up with TRBD2. Germline values: CDR1 SGHNT, CDR2 YYREEE (reference sequence). Germline trimming cut 1 base from V and 3 bases from J; bases unmatched to any gene: 6. CDR3 length: 16 amino acids. The CDR3 here is CASSLMASGITDTQYF. The CDR3 bases are TGTGCCAGCAGCTTGATGGCTAGCGGGATAACAGATACGCAGTATTTT.

The J gene is TRBJ1-2, the V gene TRBV7-8; possibly TRBD1 for D (5 bases). The V gene's germline CDR1 is SGHVS and CDR2 FQNEAQ. This CDR3 region has 13 residues. Trimming took 5 bases from V and 4 from J, leaving 11 bases between them. The CDR3 DNA reads as TGTGCCAGCAGCCCCGGGGGGGGCTATGGCTACACCTTC. It codes for CASSPGGGYGYTF.

CDR3 protein: CASSSLLAGGGETQYF. The CDR3 DNA follows: TGCGCCAGCAGCTCCCTCCTAGCGGGCGGGGGGGAGACCCAGTACTTC. J is TRBJ2-5 and V is TRBV5-1, with TRBD2 matching 8 bases. The V gene end was trimmed by 3 bases and the J gene end by 5 bases; junction bases not matched to a gene: 12. The CDR3 spans 16 residues. The germline CDR1 and CDR2 sequences are SGHRS and YFSETQ.

The chain is built from TRBV9 and TRBJ1-6; no clear D gene. CDR1 is SGDLS, CDR2 YYNGEE, per germline. The CDR3 contains 17 residues. The V end was cut by 0 bases, the J end by 9 bases, with 19 bases between. CDR3 protein: CASSVEGQEGPGSPLHF. In nucleotides, the CDR3 is TGTGCCAGCAGCGTAGAAGGTCAGGAGGGTCCAGGTTCACCCCTCCACTTT.

The CDR3 sequence is CASSVYTGEGEAFF. The CDR3 region has the DNA TGTGCCAGCAGTGTCTACACAGGGGAAGGTGAAGCTTTCTTT. This chain connects TRBV27 to TRBJ1-1, with 7 bases lining up with TRBD1. The length of the CDR3 is 14 residues. Germline V gene lookup returns CDR1 MNHEY and CDR2 SMNVEV (reference sequence). The junction had 10 bases not matched to a gene; V was cut back by 5 bases and J by 7 bases.

The chain combines TRBV11-1 with TRBJ1-3; D not resolved. The CDR3 spans 14 residues. Germline assignment: CDR1 SGHAT and CDR2 FQDESV (reference sequence). V dropped 4 bases and J dropped 3 bases, with 10 bases sitting between them. The CDR3 region has the DNA TGTGCCAGCAGCTACCGGCCACTTGGAAACACCATATATTTT. Amino acids: CASSYRPLGNTIYF.

The chain recombines TRBV18 with TRBJ1-5, with D tentatively TRBD1 (6 bases). V lost 0 bases, J lost 6 bases, and 15 bases lay in between. This CDR3 comprises 16 residues. Germline CDR1 reads KGHSH; CDR2 reads LQKENI. This chain's CDR3 is CASSPPGGGTGQPQHF. Written as DNA, the CDR3 is TGTGCCAGCTCACCACCGGGCGGGGGCACGGGTCAGCCCCAGCATTTT.

This clone has a handful of counts. V is TRBV28 and J is TRBJ1-3; possible D gene TRBD1, 6 bases. V was pared by 3 bases and J by 6 bases, with 9 bases between. The germline V gene encodes CDR1 MDHEN and CDR2 SYDVKM. The CDR3 sequence is 13 residues long. The CDR3 nucleotides are TGTGCCAGCAGTTTTCAGGGGTCAAACACCATATATTTT. Encoded protein: CASSFQGSNTIYF.

This chain links TRBV2 with TRBJ1-2; 7 bases map to TRBD1. Trimming removed 6 bases from V and 8 bases from J; junction bases left unmatched: 3. The CDR3 spans 11 residues. The V gene's germline CDR1 is SNHLY and CDR2 FYNNEI. The CDR3 DNA reads as TGTGCCAGCAGGACAGGGTCCGGCTACACCTTC. Residues: CASRTGSGYTF. Looking up the rest from reference TRBV2 and TRBJ1-2 gives the full variable domain: EPEVTQTPSHQVTQMGQEVILRCVPISNHLYFYWYRQILGQKVEFLVSFYNNEISEKSEIFDDQFSVERPDGSNFTLKIRSTKLEDSAMYFCASRTGSGYTFGSGTRLTVV.

The chain links TRBV15 to TRBJ1-1; the D gene is possibly TRBD1 (5 bases). The CDR3 spans 15 residues. CDR1 and CDR2 (germline): LNHNV, YYDKDF (reference sequence). Between the trimmed V and J ends, which lost 4 bases and 0 bases, there was a span of 12 bases. The CDR3 nucleotides read TGTGCCACCAGCACTATAAGGGACTTGAACACTGAAGCTTTCTTT. Translating gives CATSTIRDLNTEAFF.

The CDR3 region has the DNA TGCAGTGCTAGTGACGTCTCGGGTGCCTCCTACAATGAGCAGTTCTTC. Translating gives CSASDVSGASYNEQFF. J is TRBJ2-1 and V is TRBV20-1; D gene ambiguous. V was cut by 3 bases and J by 0 bases, with 15 bases left in between. CDR1 and CDR2 (germline): DFQATT, SNEGSKA (reference sequence). The CDR3 contains 16 residues.

The chain uses TRBV29-1 and TRBJ1-5, with a tentative D call TRBD1 (6 bases). Trimming took 4 bases from V and 5 from J, leaving 15 bases between them. The CDR3 sequence is 14 residues long. CDR1 is SQVTM, CDR2 ANQGSEA, per germline. The chain's CDR3 is CSVGFGGVDQPQHF. The DNA of the CDR3 is TGCAGCGTTGGGTTCGGGGGCGTCGATCAGCCCCAGCATTTT.

The rearrangement links TRBV29-1 to TRBJ1-5, with TRBD1 identical over 9 bases. Trimming removed 5 bases from V and 8 bases from J; junction bases left unmatched: 4. Per germline, CDR1 SQVTM and CDR2 ANQGSEA. The CDR3 runs 12 residues. CDR3 sequence (DNA): TGCAGCGTTATGGACAGGGGAAAGCCCCAGCATTTT. Its protein is CSVMDRGKPQHF.

This clone showed up just once. V gene TRBV19 combines with J gene TRBJ1-6, with 7 positions matching TRBD1. CDR3 length: 14 amino acids. Germline trimming cut 2 bases from V and 10 bases from J; bases unmatched to any gene: 5. Germline V lookup: CDR1 LNHDA, CDR2 SQIVND (reference sequence). Here the CDR3 reads CASSISRGKSPLHF. CDR3 nucleotide sequence: TGTGCCAGTAGTATAAGCAGGGGGAAATCACCCCTCCACTTT.

The V gene is TRBV18, the J gene TRBJ1-3, with 11 bases aligning to TRBD1. CDR1 and CDR2 from the germline V gene are KGHSH and LQKENI. The V gene end was trimmed by 6 bases and the J gene end by 0 bases; junction bases not matched to a gene: 4. The CDR3 runs 16 residues. The CDR3 loop reads CASSSGTGGSGNTIYF. As DNA, the CDR3 is TGTGCCAGCTCCTCCGGGACAGGGGGCTCTGGAAACACCATATATTTT.

The rearrangement links TRBV6-4 to TRBJ2-1, with 8 bases identical to TRBD2. This CDR3 is built from 15 residues. Germline V gives CDR1 MRHNA, CDR2 SNTAGT. V lost 3 bases, J lost 10 bases, and 11 bases stayed unmatched. The CDR3 reads CASSDSPNLAGEQFF. In nucleotides, the CDR3 is TGTGCCAGCAGTGATTCTCCCAACTTAGCGGGAGAGCAGTTCTTC.

The V call is TRBV19, the J call TRBJ2-1; 13 bases are a match to TRBD2. The CDR3 is 14 residues long. With 5 bases clipped from V and 15 bases from J, the junction kept 10 bases outside the gene matches. Per the germline V gene, CDR1 is LNHDA and CDR2 is SQIVND (reference sequence). CDR3 sequence: CASSSTSGRALPFF. CDR3 DNA sequence: TGTGCCAGTAGTTCAACTAGCGGGAGGGCTCTTCCGTTCTTC.

This clone was seen more than once but under ten times. DNA of the CDR3: TGTGCCAGCAGTGCCGGGACAGGGACCCAAGAGACCCAGTACTTC. It yields the protein CASSAGTGTQETQYF. This chain joins TRBV2 and TRBJ2-5; 9 nucleotides align to TRBD1. This CDR3 has 15 amino acids. Germline CDR1 is SNHLY and CDR2 is FYNNEI. The V segment lost 4 bases and the J segment 1 base; nucleotides outside the gene matches: 4. Drawing the rest from reference TRBV2 and TRBJ2-5, the complete variable domain is EPEVTQTPSHQVTQMGQEVILRCVPISNHLYFYWYRQILGQKVEFLVSFYNNEISEKSEIFDDQFSVERPDGSNFTLKIRSTKLEDSAMYFCASSAGTGTQETQYFGPGTRLLVL.

The chain uses TRBV11-2 and TRBJ1-6; no definite D call. V shed 0 bases and J shed 7 bases, with 4 bases lying between them. CDR1 and CDR2 from the germline V gene are SGHAT and FQNNGV. The CDR3 length is 13 residues. The CDR3 bases are TGTGCCAGCAGCTTAGAAATAAATTCACCCCTCCACTTT. Its protein product is CASSLEINSPLHF.

The rearrangement joins TRBV28 to TRBJ1-3; tentatively, D is TRBD1 (6 bases). The CDR3 extends over 14 amino acids. Trimming shortened V by 2 bases and J by 4 bases, and 9 bases separated the two germline ends. Looked up from germline, CDR1 is MDHEN and CDR2 is SYDVKM. CDR3 bases: TGTGCCAGCAGTTTAGCACAGGGAGGAAACACCATATATTTT. Protein product: CASSLAQGGNTIYF.

This clone was seen a few times. This sequence joins TRBV5-6 and TRBJ2-2, with 7 bases lining up with TRBD1. CDR1 is SGHDT, CDR2 YYEEEE, per germline. V was pared by 5 bases and J by 1 base, with 11 bases of the junction left unmatched. The CDR3 covers 17 residues. In DNA, the CDR3 is TGTGCCAGCAGTTCGGGACAGCTAATACTGAACACCGGGGAGCTGTTTTTT. It specifies CASSSGQLILNTGELFF.

This rearrangement joins TRBV19 to TRBJ1-1; no definite D call. Germline V gene sequence: CDR1 LNHDA, CDR2 SQIVND (reference sequence). The CDR3 has 14 residues. Trimming pared 3 bases from V and 4 bases from J, leaving 12 bases between. The CDR3 spells CASSIRAVVTEAFF. Here the CDR3 DNA reads TGTGCCAGTAGTATTCGGGCGGTTGTCACTGAAGCTTTCTTT.

V usage is TRBV18 and J usage is TRBJ1-5, with D unresolved. The CDR3 runs 14 residues. Germline V gene sequence: CDR1 KGHSH, CDR2 LQKENI. V was trimmed by 2 bases and J by 3 bases, leaving 8 bases between them. The CDR3 protein is CASSPGSDNQPQHF. Written as DNA, the CDR3 is TGTGCCAGCTCACCAGGGAGCGACAATCAGCCCCAGCATTTT. The full variable domain, its missing parts supplied by reference TRBV18 and TRBJ1-5, is NAGVMQNPRHLVRRRGQEARLRCSPMKGHSHVYWYRQLPEEGLKFMVYLQKENIIDESGMPKERFSAEFPKEGPSILRIQQVVRGDSAAYFCASSPGSDNQPQHFGDGTRLSIL.

This clone occurred a few times. CDR3 region: CASRDRDRGPGEQYF. The CDR3, as DNA: TGTGCCAGCAGGGACCGGGACAGGGGGCCGGGCGAGCAGTACTTC. This chain links TRBV2 with TRBJ2-7; the match to TRBD1 covers 12 bases. Germline CDR1 and CDR2: SNHLY and FYNNEI. The CDR3 is 15 amino acids. With 6 bases clipped from V and 6 bases from J, the junction kept 9 bases outside the gene matches. The full variable domain, in which reference TRBV2 and TRBJ2-7 provide the parts outside the CDR3, is EPEVTQTPSHQVTQMGQEVILRCVPISNHLYFYWYRQILGQKVEFLVSFYNNEISEKSEIFDDQFSVERPDGSNFTLKIRSTKLEDSAMYFCASRDRDRGPGEQYFGPGTRLTVT.

The V gene is TRBV21-1, the J gene TRBJ2-7; the DNA was not used to check the table's D call, TRBD2. TRBV21-1 constitutes a pseudogene. The CDR3 loop spans 20 amino acids. The CDR3 sequence is CASSKARTRGLAGASGEQYF. As DNA, the CDR3 is TGTGCCAGCAGCAAAGCGCGAACCCGGGGCCTAGCGGGAGCTTCGGGGGAGCAGTACTTC.

The genes are TRBV7-2 and TRBJ1-1; D call uncertain. V dropped 1 base and J dropped 8 bases, with 17 bases sitting between them. The CDR3 runs to 15 residues. The V gene's germline CDR1 is SGHTA and CDR2 FQGNSA. The CDR3 nucleotides read TGTGCCAGCAGCTTAGAGGGAGTTTTGTGGAACGAAGCTTTCTTT. Translating gives CASSLEGVLWNEAFF.